These 10 T cell receptor beta chains were all obtained from the same sample, sequenced in a study of OX40 agonist ivuxolimab in advanced cancers. The method was immunoSEQ multiplex PCR; TCRdb's version includes in-frame clones alone and lacks a portion of them. The sample has under 13,000 clones; less than 90% are singletons. The source material was CD4+ or CD8+ T cells sorted from blood, sampled in a trial of the OX40 agonist ivuxolimab. These receptors were obtained from an adult with an advanced solid tumor such as melanoma, head and neck, liver or kidney cancer.

The chain recombines TRBV5-1 with TRBJ2-1; 7 nucleotides match TRBD1. The V gene's germline CDR1 is SGHRS and CDR2 YFSETQ. The junction had 11 bases not matched to a gene; V was cut back by 3 bases and J by 5 bases. CDR3 length equals 16 residues. In DNA form, the CDR3 reads TGCGCCAGCAGCTCCCAACCGGGACAGTTCAACAATGAGCAGTTCTTC. It codes for CASSSQPGQFNNEQFF. Based on the CDR3 plus reference TRBV5-1 and TRBJ2-1, the full variable domain is KAGVTQTPRYLIKTRGQQVTLSCSPISGHRSVSWYQQTPGQGLQFLFEYFSETQRNKGNFPGRFSGRQFSNSRSEMNVSTLELGDSALYLCASSSQPGQFNNEQFFGPGTRLTVL.

The chain carries TRBV5-1 and TRBJ2-5; a possible D gene is TRBD1 (5 bases). With 0 bases removed from V and 4 bases from J, the gap between germline ends came to 13 bases. Looked up from germline, CDR1 is SGHRS and CDR2 is YFSETQ. CDR3 length equals 15 residues. The CDR3 DNA reads TGCGCCAGCAGCTTGGGGACATCGAACCGAGAGACCCAGTACTTC. Translation: CASSLGTSNRETQYF.

The gene calls are TRBV10-2 and TRBJ1-2, with D unresolved. This CDR3 is built from 11 residues. V dropped 6 bases and J dropped 7 bases, with 9 bases sitting between them. Germline V gene data show CDR1 as WSHSY and CDR2 as SAAADI. CDR3: CASSPGIGYTF. For the CDR3, the DNA is TGCGCCAGCAGCCCTGGGATTGGCTACACCTTC.

This clone was seen only once. This chain links TRBV9 with TRBJ2-7, with 10 bases matching TRBD2. V was pared by 4 bases and J by 3 bases, with 7 bases of the junction left unmatched. The CDR3 runs 15 residues. Germline V gene sequence: CDR1 SGDLS, CDR2 YYNGEE. The CDR3 DNA is TGTGCCAGCAGCCCTACTAGCGGGATCCACTACGAGCAGTACTTC. It yields the protein CASSPTSGIHYEQYF.

V gene TRBV5-1 combines with J gene TRBJ2-5; perhaps TRBD1 as D (6 bases). The CDR3 runs to 15 residues. Per germline, CDR1 SGHRS and CDR2 YFSETQ. Trimming took 4 bases from V and 1 from J, leaving 14 bases between them. The CDR3 here is CASSPRGLSQETQYF. In DNA, the CDR3 is TGCGCCAGCAGCCCGAGGGGGTTGTCCCAAGAGACCCAGTACTTC.

This clone was seen once. This rearrangement joins TRBV4-1 to TRBJ2-1; D is uncertain. The CDR3 is 13 amino acids. Germline-derived CDR1 and CDR2 are MGHRA and YSYEKL. V lost 0 bases, J lost 9 bases, and 9 bases lay in between. CDR3 in amino acids: CASSQDSHPEQFF. CDR3 bases: TGCGCCAGCAGCCAAGATTCCCATCCTGAGCAGTTCTTC.

J is TRBJ2-7 and V is TRBV7-6, with 7 bases identical to TRBD1. The CDR3 totals 13 residues. V was pared by 3 bases and J by 2 bases, with 1 base of the junction left unmatched. Germline V gene sequence: CDR1 SGHVS, CDR2 FNYEAQ. CDR3 sequence: CASSLGTAYEQYF. The CDR3 DNA follows: TGTGCCAGCAGCTTGGGGACAGCCTACGAGCAGTACTTC. The complete variable domain, with remaining parts taken from reference TRBV7-6 and TRBJ2-7, reads GAGVSQSPRYKVTKRGQDVALRCDPISGHVSLYWYRQALGQGPEFLTYFNYEAQQDKSGLPNDRFSAERPEGSISTLTIQRTEQRDSAMYRCASSLGTAYEQYFGPGTRLTVT.

The chain has TRBV27 and TRBJ2-5; D may be TRBD1 (5 bases). CDR3 size: 12 residues. Germline loops: CDR1 MNHEY, CDR2 SMNVEV (reference sequence). Trimming shortened V by 4 bases and J by 8 bases, and 11 bases separated the two germline ends. CDR3 sequence: CASSSTGGTQYF. In DNA form, the CDR3 reads TGTGCCAGCAGTTCCACAGGTGGTACCCAGTACTTC.

This rearrangement joins TRBV5-6 to TRBJ2-7, with D perhaps matching TRBD1 (7 bases). Per the germline V gene, CDR1 is SGHDT and CDR2 is YYEEEE. The CDR3 extends over 12 amino acids. Trimming cost V 5 bases and J 3 bases, with 9 bases left between them. CDR3 coding DNA: TGTGCCAGCAGTCAGGGGGGCTACGAGCAGTACTTC. This sequence encodes CASSQGGYEQYF.

In the case of this clone: At one of its ends the junction is not consistent with the germline gene, which may arise from a read error. CDR3 in amino acids: CASSLGDRAYNEQFF. The CDR3 DNA reads TGTGCCAGCAGCTTAGGCGACAGGGCCTACAATGAGCAGTTCTTC. J is TRBJ2-1 and V is TRBV5-1, with 7 bases fitting TRBD1. The CDR3 has 15 amino acids. From germline, CDR1 is SGHRS and CDR2 YFSETQ.